This TCR beta chain was documented in a study of OX40 agonist ivuxolimab in advanced cancers. Turning to the study itself: An agonistic human IgG2 monoclonal antibody against OX40 (CD134) was given. A history of anti-PD-1, anti-PD-L1 or anti-CTLA-4 therapy was acceptable, and 30% to 45% had some. The dose-escalation cohort had hepatocellular carcinoma, melanoma, renal cell or head and neck cancer.

This clone was seen a few times. Using immunoSEQ multiplex PCR, the repertoire was profiled, and TCRdb retains in-frame clones only, with some absent. The data hold roughly 41,000 clones, with 89% observed a single time. Between the trimmed V and J ends, which lost 1 base and 1 base, there was a span of 8 bases. Germline V gene sequence: CDR1 SGHKS, CDR2 YYEKEE (reference sequence). The length of the CDR3 is 14 residues. Sequences were derived from CD4+ or CD8+ T cells sorted from blood, sampled in a trial of the OX40 agonist ivuxolimab. This chain uses TRBV5-5 with TRBJ1-1; D remains ambiguous. This clonotype was obtained from an adult with an advanced solid tumor such as melanoma, head and neck, liver or kidney cancer. The CDR3 reads CASSLWAPNTEAFF. The CDR3 coding sequence is TGTGCCAGCAGCTTGTGGGCTCCGAACACTGAAGCTTTCTTT.